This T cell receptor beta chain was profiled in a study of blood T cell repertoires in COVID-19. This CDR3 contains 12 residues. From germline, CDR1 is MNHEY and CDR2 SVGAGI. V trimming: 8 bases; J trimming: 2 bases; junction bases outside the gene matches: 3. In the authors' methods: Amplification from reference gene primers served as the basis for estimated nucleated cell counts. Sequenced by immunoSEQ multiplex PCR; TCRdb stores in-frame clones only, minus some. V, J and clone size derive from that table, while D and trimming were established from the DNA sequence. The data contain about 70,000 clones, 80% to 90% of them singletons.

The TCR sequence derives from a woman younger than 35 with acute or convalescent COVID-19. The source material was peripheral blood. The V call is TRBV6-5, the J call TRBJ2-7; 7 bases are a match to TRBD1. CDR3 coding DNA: TGTGCCAGCGGGGACAGCGCCTACGAGCAGTACTTC. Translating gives CASGDSAYEQYF.